This T cell receptor beta chain was retrieved from a study of identical twins. General study results and limits: Sharing of beta out-of-frame sequences by twins showed a weaker excess. The study drew conclusions from cross-sectional statistical analysis, not from following the same donors. There is a chance that invariant MAIT and iNKT cells partially muddied zero-insertion analyses. Among out-of-frame alpha sequences shared by twins, low generation probability occurred in excess.

The CDR3 covers 13 residues. Trimming removed 6 bases at V and 6 bases at J, with 17 bases between. CDR1 DFQATT and CDR2 SNEGSKA come from the germline V gene (reference sequence). TCRdb re-called the 5' RACE reads through MiXCR, storing one row per CDR3 protein. Of approximately 1.8 million distinct CDR3 sequences listed, around 29% are singletons. About this clonotype: Its specificity is unknown.

The sequenced sample consisted of cord blood. This clonotype was obtained from a newborn girl in good health. The J gene is TRBJ1-2, the V gene TRBV20-1; no clear D gene. The CDR3 here is CSASTPTSDGYTF. CDR3 nucleotides: TGCAGTGCCTCGACACCAACTTCCGATGGCTACACCTTC.